The clone carrying this TCR beta chain was seen only once. Its antigen is unidentified. Receiving focal radiation plus CTLA-4 blockade with ipilimumab were patients who had chemo-refractory metastatic non-small-cell lung cancer. Generated by immunoSEQ multiplex PCR, the TCRdb table keeps only in-frame clones and is missing some. The table records 52,000 or so clones, approximately 84% of them present only once. This sample was included in a study of radiotherapy plus CTLA-4 blockade in lung cancer. Study-wide results and limits: Among reported predictors of response, early blood T cell clone dynamics with interferon-beta performed best. Among blood TCR repertoires after radiotherapy plus ipilimumab, tumor-derived clones expanded.

Germline loops: CDR1 SGDLS, CDR2 YYNGEE. Trimming took 2 bases from V and 3 from J; bases not matched to a gene: 1. The CDR3 covers 14 residues. This sequence originates from a human donor with non-small cell lung cancer whose response to radiotherapy plus ipilimumab could not be evaluated. The genes are TRBV9 and TRBJ2-2; 7 nucleotides align to TRBD1. The specimen comprised peripheral blood, sampled from a patient treated with radiotherapy plus ipilimumab. The CDR3 DNA reads as TGTGCCAGCAGCGTCGACAGGGACACCGGGGAGCTGTTTTTT. Its translation: CASSVDRDTGELFF.